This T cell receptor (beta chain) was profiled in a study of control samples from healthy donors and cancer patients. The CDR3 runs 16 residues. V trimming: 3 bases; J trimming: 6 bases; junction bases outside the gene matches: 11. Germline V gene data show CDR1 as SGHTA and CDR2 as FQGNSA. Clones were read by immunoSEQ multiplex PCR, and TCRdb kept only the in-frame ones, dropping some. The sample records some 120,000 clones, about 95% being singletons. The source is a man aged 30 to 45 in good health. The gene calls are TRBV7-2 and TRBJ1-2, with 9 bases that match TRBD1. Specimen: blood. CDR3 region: CASSFLPPGQGDGYTF. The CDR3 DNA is TGTGCCAGCAGCTTTCTCCCGCCGGGACAGGGCGATGGCTACACCTTC.